The rows below give T cell receptor beta chains drawn from one sample of a study of blood T cell repertoires in COVID-19. Some clones are missing from TCRdb's copy, which holds only in-frame ones; the method was immunoSEQ multiplex PCR. The sample consists of about 210,000 clones, 80% to 90% of them appearing once. Material: peripheral blood. The receptors shown here come from a woman aged 45 to 65 with active or convalescent COVID-19. CDR3s include the opening cysteine and the closing phenylalanine or tryptophan. Fields, in order: clone size, D gene, J gene, V gene, CDR3 protein, CDR3 DNA. A D gene is named only where the DNA matches it firmly. Clone size is shown for a subset of rows, as once, few, many or a class of expanded clone.

clone_size: .
d_call: .
j_call: TRBJ2-1
v_call: TRBV2
cdr3_aa: CASRAQGSSLNEQFF
cdr3_nt: TGTGCCAGCAGAGCGCAGGGGTCCAGCTTAAATGAGCAGTTCTTC

clone_size: .
d_call: .
j_call: TRBJ1-4
v_call: TRBV7-5
cdr3_aa: CVRSFRGGARLINEKLFF
cdr3_nt: TGTGTCAGAAGCTTTAGAGGGGGCGCGCGACTAATTAATGAAAAACTGTTTTTT

clone_size: .
d_call: .
j_call: TRBJ1-2
v_call: TRBV18
cdr3_aa: CASSVSVNYGYTF
cdr3_nt: TGTGCCAGCTCAGTCTCCGTGAACTATGGCTACACCTTC

clone_size: .
d_call: .
j_call: TRBJ1-3
v_call: TRBV12-3/TRBV12-4
cdr3_aa: CASSYEGNTIYF
cdr3_nt: TGTGCCAGCAGTTACGAGGGAAACACCATATATTTT

clone_size: .
d_call: .
j_call: TRBJ1-2
v_call: TRBV6-5
cdr3_aa: CASSTRGLYLGYTF
cdr3_nt: TGTGCCAGCAGCACCCGCGGGCTTTATCTGGGCTACACCTTC

clone_size: .
d_call: .
j_call: TRBJ1-1
v_call: TRBV3-1/TRBV3-2
cdr3_aa: CASSQADRNTEAFF
cdr3_nt: TGTGCCAGCAGCCAAGCGGACAGGAACACTGAAGCTTTCTTT

clone_size: .
d_call: TRBD2
j_call: TRBJ2-3
v_call: TRBV24-1
cdr3_aa: CATRSSSGGDTQYF
cdr3_nt: TGTGCCACCAGGTCGTCTAGCGGGGGTGATACGCAGTATTTT

clone_size: .
d_call: TRBD1
j_call: TRBJ1-2
v_call: TRBV6-5
cdr3_aa: CASSRDRANYGYTF
cdr3_nt: TGTGCCAGCAGTCGGGACAGGGCTAACTATGGCTACACCTTC

clone_size: .
d_call: .
j_call: TRBJ1-1
v_call: TRBV13
cdr3_aa: CASSPRGEQRNTEAFF
cdr3_nt: TGTGCCAGCAGCCCTCGGGGGGAGCAGAGGAACACTGAAGCTTTCTTT

clone_size: .
d_call: .
j_call: TRBJ2-1
v_call: TRBV11-2
cdr3_aa: CASSSQRADYNEQFF
cdr3_nt: TGTGCCAGCAGCTCCCAGCGGGCAGACTACAATGAGCAGTTCTTC

clone_size: once
d_call: .
j_call: TRBJ1-5
v_call: TRBV6-5
cdr3_aa: CASSSTGNQPQHF
cdr3_nt: TGTGCCAGCAGTTCTACAGGGAATCAGCCCCAGCATTTT

clone_size: .
d_call: TRBD2
j_call: TRBJ2-1
v_call: TRBV7-2
cdr3_aa: CASSPTSGGTGEQFF
cdr3_nt: TGTGCCAGCAGCCCGACTAGCGGGGGCACAGGTGAGCAGTTCTTC

clone_size: .
d_call: TRBD2
j_call: TRBJ2-1
v_call: TRBV5-5
cdr3_aa: CASSFSPGGDNEQFF
cdr3_nt: TGTGCCAGCAGCTTCTCACCTGGGGGGGACAATGAGCAGTTCTTC

clone_size: .
d_call: TRBD1
j_call: TRBJ1-2
v_call: TRBV19
cdr3_aa: CASSIDWDSNYGYTF
cdr3_nt: TGTGCCAGTAGTATCGATTGGGACAGTAACTATGGCTACACCTTC

clone_size: .
d_call: TRBD1
j_call: TRBJ2-1
v_call: TRBV4-1
cdr3_aa: CASSGTGGSSYNEQFF
cdr3_nt: TGCGCCAGCAGCGGAACAGGGGGAAGCTCCTACAATGAGCAGTTCTTC

clone_size: .
d_call: TRBD1
j_call: TRBJ1-4
v_call: TRBV5-4
cdr3_aa: CASSSGDRATNEKLFF
cdr3_nt: TGTGCCAGCAGCTCGGGCGACAGGGCAACTAATGAAAAACTGTTTTTT

clone_size: .
d_call: .
j_call: TRBJ1-2
v_call: TRBV6-5
cdr3_aa: CAVEGGGYGYTF
cdr3_nt: TGTGCCGTCGAAGGGGGGGGCTATGGCTACACCTTC

clone_size: .
d_call: .
j_call: TRBJ1-1
v_call: TRBV5-1
cdr3_aa: CASSLVADTEAFF
cdr3_nt: TGCGCCAGCAGCTTGGTGGCGGACACTGAAGCTTTCTTT

clone_size: .
d_call: TRBD2
j_call: TRBJ2-1
v_call: TRBV28
cdr3_aa: CASRPRLAGPPTDNEQFF
cdr3_nt: TGTGCCAGCAGACCGAGACTAGCGGGACCTCCCACGGACAATGAGCAGTTCTTC

clone_size: few
d_call: TRBD2
j_call: TRBJ2-3
v_call: TRBV6-5
cdr3_aa: CASGSGPSGTDTQYF
cdr3_nt: TGTGCCAGCGGTAGCGGGCCCTCTGGCACAGATACGCAGTATTTT

clone_size: .
d_call: TRBD1
j_call: TRBJ1-3
v_call: TRBV28
cdr3_aa: CASSFGTGVNTIYF
cdr3_nt: TGTGCCAGCAGTTTCGGGACAGGGGTAAACACCATATATTTT

clone_size: .
d_call: TRBD1
j_call: TRBJ2-6
v_call: TRBV11-2
cdr3_aa: CASSHRGIGANVLTF
cdr3_nt: TGTGCCAGCAGCCACAGGGGGATCGGGGCCAACGTCCTGACTTTC

clone_size: once
d_call: .
j_call: TRBJ2-3
v_call: TRBV21-1
cdr3_aa: CASSKPGLAEKASSTDTQYF
cdr3_nt: TGTGCCAGCAGCAAGCCGGGACTAGCGGAAAAAGCGTCTAGCACAGATACGCAGTATTTT

clone_size: .
d_call: TRBD1
j_call: TRBJ1-5
v_call: TRBV3-1/TRBV3-2
cdr3_aa: CASSPDRGHNNQPQHF
cdr3_nt: TGTGCCAGCAGCCCGGACAGGGGTCATAACAATCAGCCCCAGCATTTT

clone_size: .
d_call: TRBD1
j_call: TRBJ1-1
v_call: TRBV27
cdr3_aa: CASTKNQGASTEAFF
cdr3_nt: TGTGCCAGCACCAAAAACCAGGGGGCGAGCACTGAAGCTTTCTTT

clone_size: .
d_call: .
j_call: TRBJ1-1
v_call: TRBV18
cdr3_aa: CASSPLRTGTEAFF
cdr3_nt: TGTGCCAGCTCACCGCTCCGAACTGGCACTGAAGCTTTCTTT

clone_size: few
d_call: .
j_call: TRBJ1-1
v_call: TRBV4-1
cdr3_aa: CASSQGDSRGLNTEAFF
cdr3_nt: TGCGCCAGCAGCCAAGGGGATTCGCGGGGGTTGAACACTGAAGCTTTCTTT

clone_size: .
d_call: TRBD1
j_call: TRBJ2-1
v_call: TRBV10-2
cdr3_aa: CASRRDSPNGGQFF
cdr3_nt: TGCGCCAGCAGACGGGACAGTCCCAATGGGGGGCAGTTCTTC

clone_size: .
d_call: TRBD1
j_call: TRBJ1-4
v_call: TRBV2
cdr3_aa: CASTRQGNEKLFF
cdr3_nt: TGTGCCAGCACTCGACAGGGTAATGAAAAACTGTTTTTT

clone_size: .
d_call: .
j_call: TRBJ2-3
v_call: TRBV21-1
cdr3_aa: CASSKAVIGQGAGGGTDTQYF
cdr3_nt: TGTGCCAGCAGCAAAGCCGTTATTGGACAGGGGGCAGGGGGAGGCACAGATACGCAGTATTTT

clone_size: .
d_call: .
j_call: TRBJ2-3
v_call: TRBV5-1
cdr3_aa: CASSLEGTSTDTQYF
cdr3_nt: TGCGCCAGCAGCTTGGAGGGGACTAGCACAGATACGCAGTATTTT

clone_size: few
d_call: TRBD1
j_call: TRBJ1-6
v_call: TRBV18
cdr3_aa: CASSPYGQGRQDSPLHF
cdr3_nt: TGTGCCAGCTCACCATACGGACAGGGCAGGCAAGACTCACCCCTCCACTTT

clone_size: .
d_call: .
j_call: TRBJ2-1
v_call: TRBV6-1
cdr3_aa: CASSDFRDEQFF
cdr3_nt: TGTGCCAGCAGTGATTTTCGGGATGAGCAGTTCTTC

clone_size: .
d_call: TRBD2
j_call: TRBJ2-7
v_call: TRBV29-1
cdr3_aa: CSVEPSGGYEQYF
cdr3_nt: TGCAGCGTTGAGCCTAGCGGGGGCTACGAGCAGTACTTC

clone_size: .
d_call: TRBD1
j_call: TRBJ1-2
v_call: TRBV11-3
cdr3_aa: CASSGGTDHYGYTF
cdr3_nt: TGTGCCAGCAGCGGGGGGACAGATCACTATGGCTACACCTTC

clone_size: .
d_call: .
j_call: TRBJ1-5
v_call: TRBV2
cdr3_aa: CASSEGAGFQPQHF
cdr3_nt: TGTGCCAGCAGTGAAGGGGCCGGATTTCAGCCCCAGCATTTT

clone_size: .
d_call: TRBD1
j_call: TRBJ1-6
v_call: TRBV27
cdr3_aa: CASTVLQGARPLHF
cdr3_nt: TGTGCCAGCACCGTGTTGCAGGGGGCGCGCCCCCTCCACTTT

clone_size: few
d_call: .
j_call: TRBJ1-4
v_call: TRBV28
cdr3_aa: CASSPTGVPNEKLFF
cdr3_nt: TGTGCCAGCAGTCCTACGGGGGTCCCTAATGAAAAACTGTTTTTT

clone_size: few
d_call: TRBD1
j_call: TRBJ1-6
v_call: TRBV19
cdr3_aa: CASSISTGGESPLHF
cdr3_nt: TGTGCCAGTAGTATTTCGACAGGGGGGGAGTCACCCCTCCACTTT

clone_size: .
d_call: TRBD1
j_call: TRBJ1-6
v_call: TRBV10-1
cdr3_aa: CASSERTGPNSPLHF
cdr3_nt: TGCGCCAGCAGTGAACGGACAGGCCCTAATTCACCCCTCCACTTT